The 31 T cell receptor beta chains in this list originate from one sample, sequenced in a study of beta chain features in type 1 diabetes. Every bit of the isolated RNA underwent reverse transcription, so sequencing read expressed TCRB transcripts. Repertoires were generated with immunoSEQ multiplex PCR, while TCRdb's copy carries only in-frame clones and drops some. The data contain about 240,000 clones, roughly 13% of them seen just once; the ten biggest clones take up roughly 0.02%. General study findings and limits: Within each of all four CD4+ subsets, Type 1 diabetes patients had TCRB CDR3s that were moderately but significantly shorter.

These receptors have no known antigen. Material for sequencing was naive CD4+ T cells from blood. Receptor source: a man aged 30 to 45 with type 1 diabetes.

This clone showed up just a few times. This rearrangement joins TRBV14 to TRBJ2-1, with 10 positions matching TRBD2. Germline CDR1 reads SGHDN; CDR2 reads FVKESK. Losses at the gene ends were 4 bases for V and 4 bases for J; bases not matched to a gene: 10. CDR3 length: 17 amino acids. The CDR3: CASSPYDSGRQYNEQFF. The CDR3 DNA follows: TGTGCCAGCAGCCCCTACGATAGCGGGAGGCAATACAATGAGCAGTTCTTC.

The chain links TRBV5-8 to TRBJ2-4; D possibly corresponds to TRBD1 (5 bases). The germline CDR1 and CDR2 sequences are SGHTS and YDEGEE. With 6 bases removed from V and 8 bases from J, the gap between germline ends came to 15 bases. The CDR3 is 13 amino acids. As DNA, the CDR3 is TGTGCCAGCACCCGGGCAGGGTCGGACATTCAGTACTTC. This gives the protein CASTRAGSDIQYF.

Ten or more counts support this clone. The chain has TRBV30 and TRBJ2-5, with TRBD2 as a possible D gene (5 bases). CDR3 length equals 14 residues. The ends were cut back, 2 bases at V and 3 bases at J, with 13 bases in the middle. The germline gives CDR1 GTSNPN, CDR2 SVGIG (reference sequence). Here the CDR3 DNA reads TGTGCCTGGAGTCCCGAGGGCCCGAAAGAGACCCAGTACTTC. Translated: CAWSPEGPKETQYF.

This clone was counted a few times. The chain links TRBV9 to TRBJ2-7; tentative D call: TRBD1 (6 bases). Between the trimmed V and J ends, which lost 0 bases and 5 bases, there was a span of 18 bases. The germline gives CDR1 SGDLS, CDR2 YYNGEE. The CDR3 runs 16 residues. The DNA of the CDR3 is TGTGCCAGCAGCGTAGGGAGTGGGGGCCAAATTCACGAGCAGTACTTC. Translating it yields CASSVGSGGQIHEQYF.

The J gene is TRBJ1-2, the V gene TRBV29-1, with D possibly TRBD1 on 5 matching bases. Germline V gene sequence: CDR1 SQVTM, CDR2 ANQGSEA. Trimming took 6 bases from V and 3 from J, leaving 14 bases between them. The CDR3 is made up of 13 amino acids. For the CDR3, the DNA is TGCAGCGTGCAGGGTTGGGGGGACTATGGCTACACCTTC. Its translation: CSVQGWGDYGYTF.

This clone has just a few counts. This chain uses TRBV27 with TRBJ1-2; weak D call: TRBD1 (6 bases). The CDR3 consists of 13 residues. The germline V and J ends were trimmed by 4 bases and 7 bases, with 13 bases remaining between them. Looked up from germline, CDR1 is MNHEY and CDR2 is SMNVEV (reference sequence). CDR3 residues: CASSSTGTAGYTF. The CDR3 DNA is TGTGCCAGCAGTTCCACAGGGACGGCTGGCTACACCTTC.

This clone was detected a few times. CDR3: CASSQGQGHQPQHF. As DNA, the CDR3 is TGCGCCAGCAGCCAGGGACAGGGCCATCAGCCCCAGCATTTT. The chain couples TRBV5-1 to TRBJ1-5; 9 bases fit TRBD1. After removal of 4 bases from V and 5 bases from J, the junction contained 4 bases not matched to a gene. The CDR3 loop spans 14 amino acids. Germline V gene lookup returns CDR1 SGHRS and CDR2 YFSETQ.

The CDR3 reads CASSERAIRDSRNIQYF. The CDR3 nucleotides read TGTGCCAGCAGTGAACGGGCTATCCGGGACAGTAGAAACATTCAGTACTTC. The gene calls are TRBV2 and TRBJ2-4; 7 nucleotides line up with TRBD1. V lost 2 bases, J lost 6 bases, and 13 bases stayed unmatched. From germline, CDR1 is SNHLY and CDR2 FYNNEI. CDR3 length: 17 residues.

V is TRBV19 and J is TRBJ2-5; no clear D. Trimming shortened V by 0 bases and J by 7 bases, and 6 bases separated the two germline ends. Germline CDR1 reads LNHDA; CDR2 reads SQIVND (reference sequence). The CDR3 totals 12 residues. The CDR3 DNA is TGTGCCAGTAGTATAGACCCTTCGACCCAGTACTTC. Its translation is CASSIDPSTQYF.

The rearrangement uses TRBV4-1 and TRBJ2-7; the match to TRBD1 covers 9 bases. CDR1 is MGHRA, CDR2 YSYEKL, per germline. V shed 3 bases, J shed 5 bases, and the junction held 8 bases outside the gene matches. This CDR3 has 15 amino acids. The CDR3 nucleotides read TGCGCCAGCAGCCAGCAGGGACAGGGTTTCCACGAGCAGTACTTC. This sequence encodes CASSQQGQGFHEQYF.

In DNA, the CDR3 is TGTGCCAGCAGCCCTTCCGGGACAGGAGGCTACGAGCAGTACTTC. This gives the protein CASSPSGTGGYEQYF. V is TRBV7-6 and J is TRBJ2-7, with 8 bases identical to TRBD1. Germline assignment: CDR1 SGHVS and CDR2 FNYEAQ. The CDR3 is 15 amino acids. V shed 5 bases, J shed 3 bases, and the junction held 9 bases outside the gene matches.

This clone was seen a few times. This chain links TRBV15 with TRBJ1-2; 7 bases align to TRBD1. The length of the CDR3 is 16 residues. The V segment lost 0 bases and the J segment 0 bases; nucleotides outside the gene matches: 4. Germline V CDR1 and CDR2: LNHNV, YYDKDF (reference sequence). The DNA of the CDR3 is TGTGCCACCAGCAGAGATCTGACAGGGACTAACTATGGCTACACCTTC. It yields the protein CATSRDLTGTNYGYTF. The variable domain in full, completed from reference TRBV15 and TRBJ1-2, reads DAMVIQNPRYQVTQFGKPVTLSCSQTLNHNVMYWYQQKSSQAPKLLFHYYDKDFNNEADTPDNFQSRRPNTSFCFLDIRSPGLGDTAMYLCATSRDLTGTNYGYTFGSGTRLTVV.

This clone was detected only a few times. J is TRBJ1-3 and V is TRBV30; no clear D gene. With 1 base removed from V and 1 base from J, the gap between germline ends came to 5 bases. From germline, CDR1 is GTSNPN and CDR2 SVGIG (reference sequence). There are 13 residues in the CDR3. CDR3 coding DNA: TGTGCCTGGAGTGCCTTATCTGGAAACACCATATATTTT. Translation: CAWSALSGNTIYF.

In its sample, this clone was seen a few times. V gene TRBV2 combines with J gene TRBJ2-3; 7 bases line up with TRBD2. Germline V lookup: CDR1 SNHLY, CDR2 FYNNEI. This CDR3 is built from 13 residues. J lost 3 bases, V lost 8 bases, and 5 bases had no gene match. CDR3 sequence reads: CASLREWTDTQYF. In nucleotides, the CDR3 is TGTGCCAGCTTGCGGGAGTGGACAGATACGCAGTATTTT.

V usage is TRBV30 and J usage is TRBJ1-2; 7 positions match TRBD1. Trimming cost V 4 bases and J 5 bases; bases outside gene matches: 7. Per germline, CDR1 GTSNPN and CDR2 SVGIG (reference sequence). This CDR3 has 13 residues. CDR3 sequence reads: CAWIQGGQYGYTF. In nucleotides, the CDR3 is TGTGCCTGGATTCAGGGGGGACAGTATGGCTACACCTTC.

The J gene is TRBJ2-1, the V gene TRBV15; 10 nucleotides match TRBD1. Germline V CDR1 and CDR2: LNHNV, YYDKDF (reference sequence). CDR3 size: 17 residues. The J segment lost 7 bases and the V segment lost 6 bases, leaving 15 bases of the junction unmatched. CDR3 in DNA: TGTGCCACCAGTTCTCCAATCCGGGACAGGGGAAGGAATGAGCAGTTCTTC. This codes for CATSSPIRDRGRNEQFF. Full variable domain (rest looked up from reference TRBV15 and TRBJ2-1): DAMVIQNPRYQVTQFGKPVTLSCSQTLNHNVMYWYQQKSSQAPKLLFHYYDKDFNNEADTPDNFQSRRPNTSFCFLDIRSPGLGDTAMYLCATSSPIRDRGRNEQFFGPGTRLTVL.

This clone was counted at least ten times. CDR3: CAWRTGTASDTQYF. CDR3 coding DNA: TGTGCCTGGAGGACCGGGACAGCTTCAGATACGCAGTATTTT. The chain carries TRBV30 and TRBJ2-3; the match to TRBD1 covers 7 bases. Trimming removed 3 bases from V and 4 bases from J; junction bases left unmatched: 7. CDR1 is GTSNPN and CDR2 is SVGIG in the germline V gene (reference sequence). The CDR3 is made up of 14 amino acids.

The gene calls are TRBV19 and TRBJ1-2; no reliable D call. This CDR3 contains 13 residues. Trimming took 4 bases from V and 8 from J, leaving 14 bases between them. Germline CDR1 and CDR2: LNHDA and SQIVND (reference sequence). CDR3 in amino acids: CASSTDQSGGYTF. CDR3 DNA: TGTGCCAGTAGTACTGATCAGAGCGGCGGCTACACCTTC. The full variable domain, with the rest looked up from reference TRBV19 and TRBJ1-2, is DGGITQSPKYLFRKEGQNVTLSCEQNLNHDAMYWYRQDPGQGLRLIYYSQIVNDFQKGDIAEGYSVSREKKESFPLTVTSAQKNPTAFYLCASSTDQSGGYTFGSGTRLTVV.

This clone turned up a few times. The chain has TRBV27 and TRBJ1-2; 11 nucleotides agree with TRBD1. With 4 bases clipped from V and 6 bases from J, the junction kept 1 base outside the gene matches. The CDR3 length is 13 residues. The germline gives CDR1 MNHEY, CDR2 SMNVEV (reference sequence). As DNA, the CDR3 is TGTGCCAGCAGTTGGACAGGGGGCGATGGCTACACCTTC. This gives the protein CASSWTGGDGYTF.

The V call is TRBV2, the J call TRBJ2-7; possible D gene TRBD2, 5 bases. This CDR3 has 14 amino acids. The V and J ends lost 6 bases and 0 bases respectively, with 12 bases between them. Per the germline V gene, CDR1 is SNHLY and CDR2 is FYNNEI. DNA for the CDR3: TGTGCCAGCAGGGGTAGCGTTAGCTCCTACGAGCAGTACTTC. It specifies CASRGSVSSYEQYF.

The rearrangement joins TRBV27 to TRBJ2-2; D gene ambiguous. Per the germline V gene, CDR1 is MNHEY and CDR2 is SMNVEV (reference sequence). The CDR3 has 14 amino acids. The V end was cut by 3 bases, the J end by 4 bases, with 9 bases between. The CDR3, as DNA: TGTGCCAGCAGTTTGTACGGTGGCACCGGGGAGCTGTTTTTT. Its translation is CASSLYGGTGELFF.

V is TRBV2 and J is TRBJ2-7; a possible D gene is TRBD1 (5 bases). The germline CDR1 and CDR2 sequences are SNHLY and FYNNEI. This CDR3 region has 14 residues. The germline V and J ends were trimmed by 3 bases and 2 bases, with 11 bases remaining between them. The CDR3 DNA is TGTGCCAGCAGTGATGAGGCCAGGGCCTACGAGCAGTACTTC. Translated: CASSDEARAYEQYF. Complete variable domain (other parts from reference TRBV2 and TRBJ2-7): EPEVTQTPSHQVTQMGQEVILRCVPISNHLYFYWYRQILGQKVEFLVSFYNNEISEKSEIFDDQFSVERPDGSNFTLKIRSTKLEDSAMYFCASSDEARAYEQYFGPGTRLTVT.

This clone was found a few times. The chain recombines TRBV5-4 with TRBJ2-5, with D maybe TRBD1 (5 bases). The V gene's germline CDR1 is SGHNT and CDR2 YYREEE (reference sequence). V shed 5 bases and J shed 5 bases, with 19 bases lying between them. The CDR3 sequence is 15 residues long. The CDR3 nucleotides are TGTGCCAGCAGGTACGACAGCGAACCGACGGAGACCCAGTACTTC. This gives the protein CASRYDSEPTETQYF.

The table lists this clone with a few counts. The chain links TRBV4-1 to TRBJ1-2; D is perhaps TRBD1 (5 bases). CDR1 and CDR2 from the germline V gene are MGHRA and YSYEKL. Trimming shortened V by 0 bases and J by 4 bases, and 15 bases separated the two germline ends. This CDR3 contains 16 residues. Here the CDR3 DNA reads TGCGCCAGCAGCCAAGATGGGTTAGGGGTTGTCTATGGCTACACCTTC. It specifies CASSQDGLGVVYGYTF.

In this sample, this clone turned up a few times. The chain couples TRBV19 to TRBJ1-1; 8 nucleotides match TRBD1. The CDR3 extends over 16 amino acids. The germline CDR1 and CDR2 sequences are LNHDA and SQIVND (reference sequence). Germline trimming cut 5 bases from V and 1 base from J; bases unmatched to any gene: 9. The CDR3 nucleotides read TGTGCCAGTAGTGTGTTCCAGGGGGCCGGGAACACTGAAGCTTTCTTT. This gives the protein CASSVFQGAGNTEAFF.

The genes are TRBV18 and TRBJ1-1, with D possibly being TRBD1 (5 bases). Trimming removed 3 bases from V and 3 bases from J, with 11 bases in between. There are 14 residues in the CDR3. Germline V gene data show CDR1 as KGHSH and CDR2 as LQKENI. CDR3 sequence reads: CASSPEGLYTEAFF. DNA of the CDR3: TGTGCCAGCTCACCGGAGGGGTTGTACACTGAAGCTTTCTTT.

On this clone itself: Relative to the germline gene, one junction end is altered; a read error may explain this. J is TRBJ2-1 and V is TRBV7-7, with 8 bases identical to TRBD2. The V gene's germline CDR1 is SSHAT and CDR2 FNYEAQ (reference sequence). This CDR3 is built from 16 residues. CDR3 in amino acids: CASSQQRGPPYNEQFF. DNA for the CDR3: TGTGCTAGCAGCCAACAGCGGGGGCCACCCTACAATGAGCAGTTCTTC.

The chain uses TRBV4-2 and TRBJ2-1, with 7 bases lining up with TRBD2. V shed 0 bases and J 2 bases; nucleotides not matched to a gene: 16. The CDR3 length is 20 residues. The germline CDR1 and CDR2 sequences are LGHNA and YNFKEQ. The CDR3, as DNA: TGTGCCAGCAGCCAAGATTTCGTTAGGCCCCGGGAGGTACCCTACAATGAGCAGTTCTTC. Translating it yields CASSQDFVRPREVPYNEQFF.

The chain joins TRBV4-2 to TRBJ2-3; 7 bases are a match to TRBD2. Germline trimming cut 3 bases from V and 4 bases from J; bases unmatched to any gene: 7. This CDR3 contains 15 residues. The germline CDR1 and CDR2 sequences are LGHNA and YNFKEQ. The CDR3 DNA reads TGTGCCAGCAGCCAGGAAGGCGGGAGTGCAGATACGCAGTATTTT. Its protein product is CASSQEGGSADTQYF.

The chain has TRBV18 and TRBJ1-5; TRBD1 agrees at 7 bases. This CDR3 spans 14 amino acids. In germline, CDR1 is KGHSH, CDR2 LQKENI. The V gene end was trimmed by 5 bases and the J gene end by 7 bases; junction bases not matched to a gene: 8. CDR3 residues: CASSVTGAEQPQHF. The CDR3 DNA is TGTGCCAGCTCAGTTACAGGGGCGGAGCAGCCCCAGCATTTT.

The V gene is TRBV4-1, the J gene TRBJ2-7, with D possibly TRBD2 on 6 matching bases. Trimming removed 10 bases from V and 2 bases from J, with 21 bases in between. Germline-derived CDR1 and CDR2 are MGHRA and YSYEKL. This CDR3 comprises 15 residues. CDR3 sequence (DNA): TGCGCCACGTCTGACTCCGGGACTGACCCCTACGAGCAGTACTTC. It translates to CATSDSGTDPYEQYF.